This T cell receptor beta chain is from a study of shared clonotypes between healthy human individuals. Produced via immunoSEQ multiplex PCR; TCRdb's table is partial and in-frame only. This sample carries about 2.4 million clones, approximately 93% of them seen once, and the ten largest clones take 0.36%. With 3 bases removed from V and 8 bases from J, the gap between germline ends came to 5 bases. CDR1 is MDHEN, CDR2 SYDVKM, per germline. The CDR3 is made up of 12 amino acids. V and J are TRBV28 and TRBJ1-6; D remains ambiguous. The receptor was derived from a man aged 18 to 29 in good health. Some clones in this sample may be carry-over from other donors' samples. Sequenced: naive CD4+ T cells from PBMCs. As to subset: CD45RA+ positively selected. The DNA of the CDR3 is TGTGCCAGCAGTTTGGAGCATTCACCCCTCCACTTT. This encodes CASSLEHSPLHF.